The clone carrying this T cell receptor (beta chain) has a handful of counts. This entry is derived from a study of T cells in Graves' hyperthyroidism and ophthalmopathy. TCR beta CDR3 sequences were amplified from RNA transcripts. First-round RT-PCR targeting the TCR CDR3 was performed with the HTBI primer set. A single record per CDR3 protein comes from TCRdb applying MiXCR to the multiplex PCR reads. Of around 620,000 distinct CDR3 sequences listed, roughly 15% are singletons. CDR1 and CDR2 from the germline V gene are LGHDT and YNNKEL (reference sequence). The CDR3 is 12 amino acids. V lost 0 bases to trimming and J lost 16 bases, with 10 bases between them.

The rearrangement joins TRBV3-1 to TRBJ1-6; no definite D call. Sequenced sample: blood. The TCR comes from a young woman with Graves' hyperthyroidism. CDR3 sequence reads: CASSQDHGILHF. The CDR3 DNA is TGTGCCAGCAGCCAAGATCACGGTATTCTCCACTTT.